These T cell receptor beta chains were read from a single sample in a study of blood T cell repertoires in COVID-19. TCRdb's copy holds only in-frame clones and misses some; the assay was immunoSEQ multiplex PCR. The sample contains tens of thousands of clones, roughly 90% of which appear only once. What was sequenced was peripheral blood. These receptors were obtained from a man between 50 and 59 years old with acute or convalescent COVID-19. Both conserved end residues are part of each CDR3. The order of the fields is clone size, V gene, D gene, J gene, CDR3 protein, CDR3 DNA. The D gene is left open where the match is weak. Rows give clone size only sometimes, using once, few, many, or a class for an expanded clone.

clone size: -
V gene: TRBV27
D gene: -
J gene: TRBJ1-2
CDR3 protein: CASSYKAGYGYTF
CDR3 DNA: TGTGCCAGCAGTTATAAGGCGGGCTATGGCTACACCTTC

clone size: -
V gene: TRBV9
D gene: -
J gene: TRBJ1-3
CDR3 protein: CASSVESRAGGYSGNTIYF
CDR3 DNA: TGTGCCAGCAGCGTAGAATCTCGGGCAGGAGGTTACTCTGGAAACACCATATATTTT

clone size: -
V gene: TRBV28
D gene: -
J gene: TRBJ2-6
CDR3 protein: CASSSSANVLTF
CDR3 DNA: TGTGCCAGCAGCTCGTCCGCCAACGTCCTGACTTTC

clone size: -
V gene: TRBV2
D gene: TRBD1
J gene: TRBJ1-5
CDR3 protein: CASSIRTGGANQPQHF
CDR3 DNA: TGTGCCAGCAGCATTAGAACAGGGGGCGCGAATCAGCCCCAGCATTTT

clone size: -
V gene: TRBV15
D gene: -
J gene: TRBJ2-5
CDR3 protein: CATSRDRVETQYF
CDR3 DNA: TGTGCCACCAGCAGAGACAGGGTAGAGACCCAGTACTTC

clone size: once
V gene: TRBV10-3
D gene: -
J gene: TRBJ2-7
CDR3 protein: CAISESRLGHEQYF
CDR3 DNA: TGTGCCATCAGTGAGTCTCGATTGGGCCACGAGCAGTACTTC

clone size: few
V gene: TRBV28
D gene: -
J gene: TRBJ2-7
CDR3 protein: CASSLTGSSYEQYF
CDR3 DNA: TGTGCCAGCAGTTTAACGGGGAGTAGTTACGAGCAGTACTTC

clone size: once
V gene: TRBV3-1/TRBV3-2
D gene: TRBD1
J gene: TRBJ2-1
CDR3 protein: CASTHIDRAGSYNEQFF
CDR3 DNA: TGTGCCAGCACCCATATCGACAGGGCAGGGTCCTACAATGAGCAGTTCTTC

clone size: -
V gene: TRBV6-2/TRBV6-3
D gene: -
J gene: TRBJ1-6
CDR3 protein: CASSYGGWSPLHF
CDR3 DNA: TGTGCCAGCAGTTACGGGGGGTGGTCACCCCTCCACTTT

clone size: -
V gene: TRBV14
D gene: -
J gene: TRBJ1-1
CDR3 protein: CASSQQGIEAFF
CDR3 DNA: TGTGCCAGCAGCCAACAGGGTATCGAAGCTTTCTTT

clone size: -
V gene: TRBV3-1/TRBV3-2
D gene: TRBD2
J gene: TRBJ2-1
CDR3 protein: CASSPIAGGYNEQFF
CDR3 DNA: TGTGCCAGCAGCCCGATAGCGGGGGGTTACAATGAGCAGTTCTTC

clone size: -
V gene: TRBV4-1
D gene: -
J gene: TRBJ2-3
CDR3 protein: CASSSEGSTSTDTQYF
CDR3 DNA: TGCGCCAGCAGCTCAGAGGGTTCAACTAGCACAGATACGCAGTATTTT

clone size: -
V gene: TRBV19
D gene: -
J gene: TRBJ1-2
CDR3 protein: CASRTPMGAVYGYTF
CDR3 DNA: TGTGCCAGTAGGACCCCTATGGGGGCCGTCTATGGCTACACCTTC

clone size: -
V gene: TRBV9
D gene: TRBD2
J gene: TRBJ2-5
CDR3 protein: CASSIGGAGLETQYF
CDR3 DNA: TGTGCCAGCAGCATCGGGGGGGCCGGTTTGGAGACCCAGTACTTC

clone size: -
V gene: TRBV6-5
D gene: -
J gene: TRBJ1-5
CDR3 protein: CASEENNQPQHF
CDR3 DNA: TGTGCCTCAGAGGAGAACAATCAGCCCCAGCATTTT

clone size: -
V gene: TRBV28
D gene: TRBD2
J gene: TRBJ2-2
CDR3 protein: CASIRAGSMASGVPGGELFF
CDR3 DNA: TGTGCCAGCATCCGGGCCGGGTCGATGGCTAGCGGGGTTCCGGGTGGGGAGCTGTTTTTT

clone size: few
V gene: TRBV19
D gene: -
J gene: TRBJ1-1
CDR3 protein: CASSYGGLFGAEAFF
CDR3 DNA: TGTGCCAGTAGTTACGGAGGACTGTTTGGGGCTGAAGCTTTCTTT

clone size: -
V gene: TRBV3-1/TRBV3-2
D gene: -
J gene: TRBJ2-5
CDR3 protein: CASSQDNYQETQYF
CDR3 DNA: TGTGCCAGCAGCCAAGACAACTACCAAGAGACCCAGTACTTC

clone size: -
V gene: TRBV6-4
D gene: -
J gene: TRBJ2-7
CDR3 protein: CASSDSNPRLPIYEQYF
CDR3 DNA: TGTGCCAGCAGTGACTCGAACCCGCGGCTACCGATCTACGAGCAGTACTTC

clone size: -
V gene: TRBV10-3
D gene: -
J gene: TRBJ2-2
CDR3 protein: CAISAGIEYGGELFF
CDR3 DNA: TGTGCCATCAGTGCCGGGATTGAATACGGCGGGGAGCTGTTTTTT

clone size: few
V gene: TRBV4-1
D gene: TRBD1
J gene: TRBJ1-2
CDR3 protein: CASSQGQGIGYTF
CDR3 DNA: TGCGCCAGCAGCCAAGGACAGGGAATTGGCTACACCTTC

clone size: few
V gene: TRBV3-1/TRBV3-2
D gene: TRBD2
J gene: TRBJ2-3
CDR3 protein: CASSHRTSVWADTQYF
CDR3 DNA: TGTGCCAGCAGCCATCGGACTAGCGTGTGGGCAGATACGCAGTATTTT

clone size: -
V gene: TRBV18
D gene: TRBD2
J gene: TRBJ2-7
CDR3 protein: CASAEGLEYEQYF
CDR3 DNA: TGTGCCAGCGCAGAGGGACTAGAGTACGAGCAGTACTTC

clone size: -
V gene: TRBV27
D gene: -
J gene: TRBJ2-2
CDR3 protein: CASSPSLHTGELFF
CDR3 DNA: TGTGCCAGCAGCCCTAGTTTGCACACCGGGGAGCTGTTTTTT

clone size: -
V gene: TRBV28
D gene: -
J gene: TRBJ1-2
CDR3 protein: CASSSPRGISNYGYTF
CDR3 DNA: TGTGCCAGCAGTTCCCCCCGGGGGATCTCTAACTATGGCTACACCTTC

clone size: -
V gene: TRBV29-1
D gene: -
J gene: TRBJ1-1
CDR3 protein: CSVAPRVRNSEAFF
CDR3 DNA: TGCAGCGTTGCCCCCAGGGTGAGGAATTCTGAAGCTTTCTTT

clone size: -
V gene: TRBV30
D gene: -
J gene: TRBJ1-6
CDR3 protein: CAWSVQLGDSPLHF
CDR3 DNA: TGTGCCTGGAGTGTACAACTCGGAGATTCACCCCTCCACTTT

clone size: few
V gene: TRBV21-1
D gene: -
J gene: TRBJ1-4
CDR3 protein: CASSKALDSDNEKLFF
CDR3 DNA: TGTGCCAGCAGCAAAGCCTTGGACAGTGATAATGAAAAACTGTTTTTT

clone size: -
V gene: TRBV7-3
D gene: -
J gene: TRBJ1-1
CDR3 protein: CASSVQENTEAFF
CDR3 DNA: TGTGCCAGCAGCGTACAAGAGAACACTGAAGCTTTCTTT

clone size: -
V gene: TRBV6-5
D gene: -
J gene: TRBJ1-1
CDR3 protein: CASSYSISGNTEAFF
CDR3 DNA: TGTGCCAGCAGTTACTCGATATCAGGTAACACTGAAGCTTTCTTT

clone size: -
V gene: TRBV6-5
D gene: -
J gene: TRBJ1-1
CDR3 protein: CASRLRENTEAFF
CDR3 DNA: TGTGCCAGCAGGCTAAGAGAGAACACTGAAGCTTTCTTT

clone size: -
V gene: TRBV10-3
D gene: -
J gene: TRBJ2-3
CDR3 protein: CAIALAGARTDTQYF
CDR3 DNA: TGTGCCATCGCCCTCGCGGGGGCCCGCACAGATACGCAGTATTTT

clone size: -
V gene: TRBV3-1/TRBV3-2
D gene: -
J gene: TRBJ1-2
CDR3 protein: CASTLGPNGYTF
CDR3 DNA: TGTGCCAGCACCCTAGGCCCGAATGGCTACACCTTC

clone size: -
V gene: TRBV6-5
D gene: TRBD1
J gene: TRBJ2-2
CDR3 protein: CASSYSTGVTGELFF
CDR3 DNA: TGTGCCAGCAGTTACTCAACAGGGGTCACCGGGGAGCTGTTTTTT

clone size: -
V gene: TRBV6-2/TRBV6-3
D gene: TRBD1
J gene: TRBJ1-2
CDR3 protein: CASNPTGNYGYTF
CDR3 DNA: TGTGCCAGCAACCCGACAGGGAACTATGGCTACACCTTC

clone size: -
V gene: TRBV27
D gene: -
J gene: TRBJ1-3
CDR3 protein: CASSAGARGTIYF
CDR3 DNA: TGTGCCAGCAGCGCAGGAGCAAGAGGGACCATATATTTT

clone size: -
V gene: TRBV7-2
D gene: TRBD1
J gene: TRBJ2-7
CDR3 protein: CASRPPGTGFYEQYF
CDR3 DNA: TGTGCCAGCAGGCCCCCCGGGACAGGTTTCTACGAGCAGTACTTC